The 21 T cell receptor beta chains below were found in one sample sequenced in a study of cytomegalovirus exposure and HLA in healthy donors. Primers included in the PCR were 60 Vbeta and 13 Jbeta primers. Sequencing was performed with immunoSEQ multiplex PCR; in TCRdb, only in-frame clones are kept and a portion is missing. This table holds 100,000 to 150,000 clones, approximately 82% found once. Sequencing used PBMCs. These receptor sequences come from a female donor in good health and CMV-seronegative.

V and J are TRBV27 and TRBJ2-7; D ambiguous. CDR3 length: 13 amino acids. The germline gives CDR1 MNHEY, CDR2 SMNVEV (reference sequence). V was clipped by 3 bases and J by 3 bases, with 9 bases between them. The CDR3 here is CASSFNAYYEQYF. DNA for the CDR3: TGTGCCAGCAGTTTTAACGCCTACTACGAGCAGTACTTC.

The chain has TRBV6-5 and TRBJ2-3; weak D call: TRBD1 (5 bases). The germline CDR1 and CDR2 sequences are MNHEY and SVGAGI. The CDR3 contains 14 residues. V lost 0 bases and J 4 bases, leaving 8 bases between the germline ends. The CDR3 DNA reads as TGTGCCAGCAGTTACTCGAAGGGGCCAGATACGCAGTATTTT. It encodes CASSYSKGPDTQYF.

The V gene is TRBV6-5, the J gene TRBJ2-1, with TRBD2 as a possible D gene (6 bases). Trimming took 5 bases from V and 6 from J, leaving 11 bases between them. Germline CDR1 is MNHEY and CDR2 is SVGAGI. The CDR3 has 13 residues. CDR3 sequence (DNA): TGTGCCAGCAGTATACGACTAGGCAATGAGCAGTTCTTC. This sequence encodes CASSIRLGNEQFF.

The rearrangement joins TRBV6-6 to TRBJ1-3, with D maybe TRBD1 (6 bases). V was pared by 2 bases and J by 0 bases, with 11 bases between. The CDR3 length is 16 residues. Per the germline V gene, CDR1 is MNHNY and CDR2 is SVGAGI (reference sequence). CDR3 loop: CASSYIAGASGNTIYF. Written as DNA, the CDR3 is TGTGCCAGCAGTTACATAGCAGGGGCCTCTGGAAACACCATATATTTT.

The rearrangement links TRBV28 to TRBJ1-5; TRBD1 matches at 8 bases. The germline gives CDR1 MDHEN, CDR2 SYDVKM. The CDR3 is 19 residues long. V lost 7 bases to trimming and J lost 1 base; unmatched junction nucleotides: 18. The CDR3: CASTFTQGARPASNQPQHF. CDR3 bases: TGTGCCAGCACCTTCACGCAGGGGGCAAGGCCGGCCAGCAATCAGCCCCAGCATTTT.

A single count supports this clone. The rearrangement links TRBV27 to TRBJ1-2; D is perhaps TRBD1 (5 bases). V lost 5 bases to trimming and J lost 4 bases, with 11 bases between them. CDR1 and CDR2 from the germline V gene are MNHEY and SMNVEV (reference sequence). The CDR3 length is 13 residues. The DNA for the CDR3 is TGTGCCAGCAGTGTGACAGCCCTCTATGGCTACACCTTC. As protein: CASSVTALYGYTF.

The gene calls are TRBV6-5 and TRBJ1-1; D is possibly TRBD1 (5 bases). The V and J ends lost 5 bases and 5 bases respectively, with 12 bases between them. Germline-derived CDR1 and CDR2 are MNHEY and SVGAGI. This CDR3 spans 13 amino acids. This chain's CDR3 is CASSMEGWTEAFF. The CDR3 DNA reads TGTGCCAGCAGTATGGAGGGGTGGACTGAAGCTTTCTTT.

The V gene is TRBV6-5, the J gene TRBJ2-7, with D tentatively TRBD1 (6 bases). Trimming stripped 6 bases from V and 0 bases from J, with 12 bases between. The CDR3 has 14 amino acids. Germline values: CDR1 MNHEY, CDR2 SVGAGI. CDR3 region: CASSLTGFSYEQYF. CDR3 DNA sequence: TGTGCCAGCAGCCTCACAGGGTTCTCCTACGAGCAGTACTTC.

The chain couples TRBV9 to TRBJ2-2; the match to TRBD2 covers 7 bases. The CDR3 loop spans 13 amino acids. The V gene's germline CDR1 is SGDLS and CDR2 YYNGEE. The junction had 4 bases not matched to a gene; V was cut back by 6 bases and J by 5 bases. The CDR3, as DNA: TGTGCCAGCACCCAGCGGGAAACCGGGGAGCTGTTTTTT. This sequence encodes CASTQRETGELFF.

The J gene is TRBJ2-7, the V gene TRBV13; no clear D. The V end was cut by 3 bases, the J end by 2 bases, with 14 bases between. The germline CDR1 and CDR2 sequences are PRHDT and FYEKMQ (reference sequence). The length of the CDR3 is 15 residues. Here the CDR3 reads CASSFEATEPYEQYF. The CDR3 region has the DNA TGTGCCAGCAGCTTTGAGGCGACGGAACCCTACGAGCAGTACTTC.

This chain connects TRBV11-2 to TRBJ2-1; 8 nucleotides align to TRBD1. Germline V gene data show CDR1 as SGHAT and CDR2 as FQNNGV. Trimming at V came to 1 base and at J to 9 bases, leaving 8 bases not matched to a gene. The CDR3 sequence is 15 residues long. As DNA, the CDR3 is TGTGCCAGCAGCTTAGGGCCGGCAGGGGGCGTTGAGCAGTTCTTC. Translation: CASSLGPAGGVEQFF.

This clone was observed a handful of times. This rearrangement joins TRBV28 to TRBJ2-4; 11 bases are a match to TRBD1. This CDR3 spans 15 amino acids. Germline-derived CDR1 and CDR2 are MDHEN and SYDVKM. Losses at the gene ends were 5 bases for V and 7 bases for J; bases not matched to a gene: 7. The CDR3 loop reads CASSPWTGGGNIQYF. The CDR3 DNA sequence: TGTGCCAGCAGTCCCTGGACAGGGGGCGGCAACATTCAGTACTTC.

The count of this clone is one. The rearrangement links TRBV19 to TRBJ2-5; 9 bases line up with TRBD2. Per germline, CDR1 LNHDA and CDR2 SQIVND (reference sequence). J lost 5 bases, V lost 5 bases, and 6 bases had no gene match. The CDR3 covers 14 residues. CDR3 nucleotides: TGTGCCAGTAGTTTAGCGGGAGTAACGGAGACCCAGTACTTC. Residues: CASSLAGVTETQYF.

This sequence joins TRBV7-9 and TRBJ2-5; 9 bases are a match to TRBD2. The CDR3 has 17 amino acids. Germline assignment: CDR1 SEHNR and CDR2 FQNEAQ (reference sequence). After removal of 5 bases from V and 4 bases from J, the junction contained 14 bases not matched to a gene. CDR3 sequence (DNA): TGTGCCAGCAGCCCGTATCGGGGTAGCGGGAGTACAGAGACCCAGTACTTC. It yields the protein CASSPYRGSGSTETQYF.

The chain links TRBV2 to TRBJ2-3; TRBD2 is a possible D gene (6 bases). Deletions cut 6 bases from V and 0 bases from J, with 10 bases between. This CDR3 region has 14 residues. The germline gives CDR1 SNHLY, CDR2 FYNNEI. CDR3 in DNA: TGTGCCAGCAGGGGACTCACTAGCACAGATACGCAGTATTTT. It is translated as CASRGLTSTDTQYF.

About this clone: This may stem from a read error, because a much larger clone lies one nucleotide away. The sample carries other DNA sequences with the same CDR3. This sequence joins TRBV6-5 and TRBJ2-7; 11 bases are shared with TRBD2. The germline V gene encodes CDR1 MNHEY and CDR2 SVGAGI. V lost 2 bases and J lost 4; bases outside the gene matches: 1. The CDR3 sequence is 14 residues long. The CDR3: CASSYGTSGYEQYF. The CDR3 DNA is TGTGCCAGCAGTTACGGGACTAGCGGTTACGAGCAGTACTTC.

V gene TRBV7-2 combines with J gene TRBJ2-7, with D hard to call. The germline V and J ends were trimmed by 4 bases and 0 bases, with 19 bases remaining between them. Per germline, CDR1 SGHTA and CDR2 FQGNSA. The CDR3 covers 17 residues. CDR3 residues: CASSSLGRLKSSYEQYF. The CDR3 nucleotides are TGTGCCAGCAGCTCCCTCGGTAGACTGAAGAGCTCCTACGAGCAGTACTTC.

The rearrangement uses TRBV19 and TRBJ2-1, with TRBD2 identical over 8 bases. This CDR3 has 16 amino acids. CDR1 and CDR2 (germline): LNHDA, SQIVND (reference sequence). V shed 3 bases and J 4 bases; nucleotides not matched to a gene: 8. The CDR3 nucleotides are TGTGCCAGTAGTATCGGAGCGGGAGACATTTACAATGAGCAGTTCTTC. Translated, it gives CASSIGAGDIYNEQFF.

The chain uses TRBV19 and TRBJ1-2; a possible D gene is TRBD1 (5 bases). The CDR3 runs to 13 residues. Germline V CDR1 and CDR2: LNHDA, SQIVND (reference sequence). The V gene lost 1 base and the J gene lost 6 bases, with 9 bases spanning the gap. CDR3 DNA sequence: TGTGCCAGTAGTATAGTGGGCAGGGATGGCTACACCTTC. Amino acids: CASSIVGRDGYTF.

This chain joins TRBV30 and TRBJ1-2; D may be TRBD1 (5 bases). Trimming stripped 0 bases from V and 5 bases from J, with 10 bases between. This CDR3 spans 13 amino acids. The germline V gene encodes CDR1 GTSNPN and CDR2 SVGIG (reference sequence). The CDR3 DNA reads as TGTGCCTGGAGTGTCCAGGGAACTTATGGCTACACCTTC. Its translation: CAWSVQGTYGYTF.

This clone is a singleton in its sample. The chain joins TRBV11-2 to TRBJ2-2; 7 nucleotides line up with TRBD1. V lost 5 bases, J lost 3 bases, and 3 bases stayed unmatched. Germline CDR1 SGHAT, CDR2 FQNNGV. This CDR3 contains 14 residues. The CDR3 reads CASSLGQYTGELFF. CDR3 nucleotides: TGTGCCAGCAGCCTGGGACAGTACACCGGGGAGCTGTTTTTT.